The rows below give T cell receptor beta chains drawn from one sample of a study of molecular identifiers for immune sequencing clone quantification. One entry per CDR3 protein, called by TCRdb with MiXCR from the PCR reads. Altogether about 630,000 distinct CDR3 sequences are present, about 25% being singletons, with the ten largest covering about 0.84%. The sample comprised naive CD8+ T cells from blood, with Jurkat cell RNA spiked in. These TCRs come from a human donor in good health. Some libraries in this study had Jurkat cell RNA spiked in. CDR3s include the opening cysteine and the closing phenylalanine or tryptophan. Fields, in order: clone size, V gene, D gene, J gene, CDR3 protein, CDR3 DNA. A D gene is named only where the DNA matches it firmly. Size is omitted from some rows. Given values are once, few, many or a class for expanded clones.

many	TRBV5-4	TRBD2	TRBJ2-2	CASSLVQGGTGELFF	TGTGCCAGCAGCTTGGTGCAGGGAGGGACCGGGGAGCTGTTTTTT
NA	TRBV4-3	TRBD1	TRBJ2-7	CASSQGMAAGTGSGQYF	TGCGCCAGCAGCCAAGGGATGGCCGCGGGGACAGGGAGCGGGCAGTACTTC
few	TRBV25-1	NA	TRBJ1-4	CASSEFTGSATNEKLFF	TGTGCCAGCAGTGAATTCACAGGGAGTGCAACTAATGAAAAACTGTTTTTT
many	TRBV20-1	NA	TRBJ2-7	CSASPEGGTAYEQYF	TGCAGTGCTAGTCCCGAGGGAGGGACAGCCTACGAGCAGTACTTC
NA	TRBV20-1	NA	TRBJ2-1	CSARDGRGARLNEQFF	TGCAGTGCTAGAGATGGACGGGGGGCCCGCTTGAATGAGCAGTTCTTC
NA	TRBV4-3	TRBD1	TRBJ2-2	CASSHGQGGTGELFF	TGCGCCAGCAGCCATGGACAGGGGGGCACCGGGGAGCTGTTTTTT
NA	TRBV2	NA	TRBJ2-1	CAAYRASYNEQFF	TGTGCAGCTTACAGGGCCTCCTACAATGAGCAGTTCTTC
few	TRBV19	NA	TRBJ2-7	CASSITRHNTMNEQYF	TGTGCCAGTAGTATCACCCGGCACAACACTATGAACGAGCAGTACTTC
many	TRBV7-9	NA	TRBJ2-3	CASSLAGRSTDTQYF	TGTGCCAGCAGCTTAGCCGGCAGGAGCACAGATACGCAGTATTTT
many	TRBV7-6	NA	TRBJ2-1	CASSLEGHSSYNEQFF	TGTGCCAGCAGCTTAGAAGGACACAGCTCCTACAATGAGCAGTTCTTC
NA	TRBV6-2/TRBV6-3	NA	TRBJ1-1	CASSYSSSDEAFF	TGTGCCAGCAGTTACTCCTCGTCAGATGAAGCTTTCTTT
many	TRBV7-2	NA	TRBJ2-7	CASSSSLSYEQYF	TGTGCCAGCAGCTCAAGTTTGAGCTACGAGCAGTACTTC
many	TRBV14	NA	TRBJ2-7	CASSLSGTWPYEQYF	TGTGCCAGCAGCCTTTCCGGGACATGGCCCTACGAGCAGTACTTC
many	TRBV5-4	TRBD2	TRBJ2-2	CAGGGPSNTGELFF	TGTGCCGGGGGGGGACCGTCGAACACCGGGGAGCTGTTTTTT
few	TRBV20-1	NA	TRBJ1-2	CSARATNNYGYTF	TGCAGTGCTAGAGCCACAAATAACTATGGCTACACCTTC
many	TRBV20-1	TRBD2	TRBJ2-7	CSARVYGTNPYEQYF	TGCAGTGCTAGAGTTTACGGGACTAACCCTTACGAGCAGTACTTC
NA	TRBV4-3	TRBD2	TRBJ2-6	CASSQVAGAGANVLTF	TGCGCCAGCAGCCAAGTGGCGGGAGCTGGGGCCAACGTCCTGACTTTC
NA	TRBV4-3	NA	TRBJ2-2	CASSQGPGKNTGELFF	TGCGCCAGCAGCCAAGGGCCAGGGAAGAACACCGGGGAGCTGTTTTTT
NA	TRBV27	TRBD1	TRBJ1-6	CASSSSRGTANSPLHF	TGTGCCAGCAGTTCCTCCCGCGGGACAGCTAATTCACCCCTCCACTTT
NA	TRBV7-9	TRBD2	TRBJ2-1	CASSPGTSGAYGYNEQFF	TGTGCCAGCAGCCCAGGGACTAGCGGGGCCTATGGGTACAATGAGCAGTTCTTC
many	TRBV7-9	NA	TRBJ2-7	CASSFTPVLEQYF	TGTGCCAGCAGCTTTACCCCGGTATTGGAGCAGTACTTC
few	TRBV7-6	TRBD1	TRBJ2-7	CASSSSPRDSDYEQYF	TGTGCCAGCAGCTCCTCTCCCCGGGACAGTGACTACGAGCAGTACTTC
NA	TRBV24-1	NA	TRBJ1-3	CATSNSGNTIYF	TGTGCCACCAGTAATTCTGGAAACACCATATATTTT
many	TRBV29-1	NA	TRBJ2-1	CSVEGEVSGQYNEQFF	TGCAGCGTTGAAGGCGAGGTGAGCGGGCAATACAATGAGCAGTTCTTC
NA	TRBV7-9	TRBD2	TRBJ2-7	CASSHGTSGRRSSYEQYF	TGTGCCAGCAGCCACGGGACTAGCGGGAGGAGGAGCTCCTACGAGCAGTACTTC
NA	TRBV6-5	NA	TRBJ1-1	CASGYSTENTEAFF	TGTGCCAGCGGTTACTCCACGGAGAACACTGAAGCTTTCTTT
many	TRBV28	NA	TRBJ2-5	CASSSRVGGSETQYF	TGTGCCAGCAGTTCCCGGGTAGGAGGGTCGGAGACCCAGTACTTC
NA	TRBV7-9	TRBD2	TRBJ2-2	CARSRVTGEGFF	TGTGCCCGCAGCCGGGTCACCGGGGAGGGGTTTTTT
NA	TRBV9	NA	TRBJ2-2	CASSDPGGNTGELFF	TGTGCCAGCAGTGACCCCGGGGGAAACACCGGGGAGCTGTTTTTT
once	TRBV5-6	NA	TRBJ2-1	CASSLERARRESANYNERFF	TGTGCCAGCAGCTTGGAACGTGCTCGACGGGAGAGTGCCAACTACAATGAGCGGTTCTTC
many	TRBV7-9	NA	TRBJ1-3	CASSGSVTHTIYF	TGTGCCAGCAGTGGTTCAGTGACTCACACCATATATTTT
few	TRBV19	NA	TRBJ1-3	CASSISSGNTIYF	TGTGCCAGTAGTATAAGCTCTGGAAACACCATATATTTT
few	TRBV4-1	TRBD1	TRBJ2-1	CASSQRGQGALNEQFF	TGCGCCAGCAGCCAAAGGGGACAGGGGGCGTTGAATGAGCAGTTCTTC